A selection of T cell receptor beta chains follows, all from one sample in a study of human T cells and chemical hapten exposure. TCRdb analysed the RACE reads with MiXCR anew, one entry per CDR3 protein. The repertoire holds tens of thousands of distinct CDR3 sequences, roughly 10% seen once, with under 4.5% in the top ten. The material was whole blood, obtained in connection with sensitization to the hapten diphenylcyclopropenone (DPC). All receptors come from a woman aged 50 to 65 with alopecia areata. Some clones in this sample may be carry-over from other donors' samples. CDR3s include the opening cysteine and the closing phenylalanine or tryptophan. A D gene is named only where the DNA matches it firmly. Clone size appears in some rows only: once, few, many, or a class for an expanded clone.

length: 12; D: NA; V: TRBV29-1; J: TRBJ1-1; size: many; DNA: TGCAGCGTAGGGGTTACGGACACTGAAGCTTTCTTT; CDR3: CSVGVTDTEAFF
length: 13; D: NA; V: TRBV12-3/TRBV12-4; J: TRBJ1-2; size: many; DNA: TGTGCCAGCAGTTTAGGGGGCAAGCGTGGCTACACCTTC; CDR3: CASSLGGKRGYTF
length: 15; D: TRBD1; V: TRBV18; J: TRBJ1-5; size: many; DNA: TGTGCCAGCTCACCAGAGGACAGGGGGGGCCAGCCCCAGCATTTT; CDR3: CASSPEDRGGQPQHF
length: 13; D: NA; V: TRBV30; J: TRBJ1-5; size: few; DNA: TGTGCCTGGAGCGAAGACAGCAATCAGCCCCAGCATTTT; CDR3: CAWSEDSNQPQHF
length: 15; D: NA; V: TRBV27; J: TRBJ1-5; size: few; DNA: TGTGCCAGCAGTTCCCAGGGGCGTAGCAATCAGCCCCAGCATTTT; CDR3: CASSSQGRSNQPQHF
length: 13; D: NA; V: TRBV7-2; J: TRBJ1-1; size: many; DNA: TGTGCCAGCAGCTTATTTGGGGTGAATGAAGCTTTCTTT; CDR3: CASSLFGVNEAFF
length: 14; D: NA; V: TRBV5-1; J: TRBJ2-7; size: many; DNA: TGCGCCAGCAGCTCCGCCTCAGACAGAGACGAGCAGTACTTC; CDR3: CASSSASDRDEQYF
length: 13; D: TRBD1; V: TRBV29-1; J: TRBJ1-1; size: few; DNA: TGCAGCGCCCTCCTAAGGGGGCCCACTGAAGCTTTCTTT; CDR3: CSALLRGPTEAFF
length: 14; D: NA; V: TRBV30; J: TRBJ2-7; size: many; DNA: TGTGCCTGGAGTGTAGCTCAGCGAACCTACGAGCAGTACTTC; CDR3: CAWSVAQRTYEQYF
length: 17; D: TRBD2; V: TRBV5-4; J: TRBJ2-1; size: NA; DNA: TGTGCCAGCAGCTTGGCGGGCCTAGCGGCTTCCTACAATGAGCAGTTCTTC; CDR3: CASSLAGLAASYNEQFF
length: 11; D: NA; V: TRBV28; J: TRBJ1-5; size: few; DNA: TGTGCCAGCGGGCCCATTCAGCCCCAGCATTTT; CDR3: CASGPIQPQHF
length: 12; D: NA; V: TRBV29-1; J: TRBJ2-2; size: NA; DNA: TGCAGCGCCCAAGGGTTCACCGGGGAGCTGTTTTTT; CDR3: CSAQGFTGELFF
length: 13; D: NA; V: TRBV20-1; J: TRBJ1-6; size: many; DNA: TGCAGTGCCCGACCCGTGGGAAATTCACCCCTCCACTTT; CDR3: CSARPVGNSPLHF
length: 13; D: NA; V: TRBV7-2; J: TRBJ1-1; size: NA; DNA: TGTGCCAGCTCTACCAAAATGAACACTGAAGCTTTCTTT; CDR3: CASSTKMNTEAFF
length: 13; D: NA; V: TRBV28; J: TRBJ2-5; size: many; DNA: TGTGCCAGCACGGAGGGGAACGAAGAGACCCAGTACTTC; CDR3: CASTEGNEETQYF
length: 11; D: NA; V: TRBV11-1; J: TRBJ2-3; size: many; DNA: TGTGCCAGCAGGGGCACAGATACGCAGTATTTT; CDR3: CASRGTDTQYF
length: 14; D: NA; V: TRBV25-1; J: TRBJ2-7; size: NA; DNA: TGTGCCAGCAGTGAGCGGGCAGCTCCCCTCGAGCAGTACTTC; CDR3: CASSERAAPLEQYF
length: 15; D: NA; V: TRBV11-2; J: TRBJ1-4; size: many; DNA: TGTGCCAGCAGCCTCTGGGGAAGGGATAATGAAAAACTGTTTTTT; CDR3: CASSLWGRDNEKLFF
length: 14; D: TRBD2; V: TRBV5-1; J: TRBJ2-1; size: many; DNA: TGCGCCAGCAGCTTGAGGGACTTAGCGGGGGAGCAGTTCTTC; CDR3: CASSLRDLAGEQFF
length: 14; D: NA; V: TRBV6-6; J: TRBJ2-1; size: many; DNA: TGTGCCAGCAGTTACGCGACATATAGCCGGGAGCAGTTCTTC; CDR3: CASSYATYSREQFF
length: 13; D: NA; V: TRBV7-9; J: TRBJ1-6; size: NA; DNA: TGTGCCAGCAGCTTATCAGCCGATTCACCCCTCCACTTT; CDR3: CASSLSADSPLHF
length: 14; D: NA; V: TRBV7-2; J: TRBJ2-5; size: few; DNA: TGTGCCAGCAGCCTGGGGGGAAATCAAGAGACCCAGTACTTC; CDR3: CASSLGGNQETQYF
length: 13; D: NA; V: TRBV11-1; J: TRBJ2-7; size: many; DNA: TGTGCCAGCAGCGTCACAGGATCCTACGAGCAGTACTTC; CDR3: CASSVTGSYEQYF
length: 14; D: NA; V: TRBV18; J: TRBJ2-7; size: many; DNA: TGTGCCAGCTCACCACGCTCTGAGACCTACGAGCAGTACTTC; CDR3: CASSPRSETYEQYF
length: 16; D: NA; V: TRBV5-1; J: TRBJ2-2; size: few; DNA: TGCGCCAGCAGCTTGGCGGCAGCCGCGAACACCGGGGAGCTGTTTTTT; CDR3: CASSLAAAANTGELFF
length: 12; D: NA; V: TRBV10-2; J: TRBJ1-2; size: many; DNA: TGCGCCATTGAGACAGGTTACTACGGCTACACCTTC; CDR3: CAIETGYYGYTF
length: 13; D: TRBD2; V: TRBV6-2/TRBV6-3; J: TRBJ2-1; size: NA; DNA: TGTGCCAGCCGACTAGCGGGAGGATCTGAGCAGTTCTTC; CDR3: CASRLAGGSEQFF
length: 14; D: NA; V: TRBV20-1; J: TRBJ1-2; size: many; DNA: TGCAGTGCAAGAGGGGACATGGCTAACTATGGCTACACCTTC; CDR3: CSARGDMANYGYTF
length: 15; D: NA; V: TRBV19; J: TRBJ2-7; size: NA; DNA: TGTGCCAGTAGTACCCAGTCGGGAATTTCCTACGAGCAGTACTTC; CDR3: CASSTQSGISYEQYF
length: 18; D: TRBD2; V: TRBV20-1; J: TRBJ2-3; size: NA; DNA: TGCAGTGCTAGAGGTTACCGGCGGGAGGGAGGGACCACAGATACGCAGTATTTT; CDR3: CSARGYRREGGTTDTQYF
length: 15; D: TRBD2; V: TRBV5-4; J: TRBJ2-6; size: many; DNA: TGTGCCAGCAGCCCTAGCGGGCCTGGGGCCAACGTCCTGACTTTC; CDR3: CASSPSGPGANVLTF
length: 14; D: NA; V: TRBV29-1; J: TRBJ2-1; size: NA; DNA: TGCAGCGTTGCAAAGTCCACAGCCTACAATGAGCAGTTCTTC; CDR3: CSVAKSTAYNEQFF
length: 13; D: NA; V: TRBV7-9; J: TRBJ1-2; size: many; DNA: TGTGCCAGCAGCAGTACAGGGTACTATGGCTACACCTTC; CDR3: CASSSTGYYGYTF
length: 14; D: NA; V: TRBV20-1; J: TRBJ2-4; size: NA; DNA: TGCAGTGCTACCATCGGGACGGCGGGAAACATTCAGTACTTC; CDR3: CSATIGTAGNIQYF
length: 15; D: TRBD2; V: TRBV6-5; J: TRBJ2-7; size: many; DNA: TGTGCCAGCAGGTTAGGGACTAGCGGCCCCTACGAGCAGTACTTC; CDR3: CASRLGTSGPYEQYF
length: 15; D: TRBD1; V: TRBV4-3; J: TRBJ1-4; size: many; DNA: TGCGCCAGCAGCAATGCGGGACAGTCTAATGAAAAACTGTTTTTT; CDR3: CASSNAGQSNEKLFF
length: 12; D: NA; V: TRBV10-3; J: TRBJ2-7; size: few; DNA: TGTGCCATCACGAATGGCTCCTACGAGCAGTACTTC; CDR3: CAITNGSYEQYF